The rows below give T cell receptor beta chains drawn from one sample of a study of blood T cell repertoires in COVID-19. Sequenced by immunoSEQ multiplex PCR; TCRdb stores in-frame clones only, minus some. The repertoire holds 65,000 to 90,000 clones, with around 90% as singletons. The specimen sequenced was peripheral blood. Receptors originate from a woman aged 50 to 60 with active or convalescent COVID-19. The CDR3 runs from the conserved cysteine through the conserved F or W. The D gene is left open where the match is weak.

J	V	length	D	DNA	CDR3
TRBJ2-1	TRBV10-2	14	TRBD1	TGCGCCAGCAAGGACAGGGGGCTTGTAGAGGAGCAGTTCTTC	CASKDRGLVEEQFF
TRBJ2-1	TRBV19	17	TRBD1	TGTGCCAGTAGTATTGACGGGACAGGGGGCTTCTACAATGAGCAGTTCTTC	CASSIDGTGGFYNEQFF
TRBJ2-1	TRBV19	16	TRBD2	TGTGCCAGTATCTCGCGGGGGGCGAGTTCCTACAATGAGCAGTTCTTC	CASISRGASSYNEQFF
TRBJ2-3	TRBV7-7	15	NA	TGTGCCAGCAGCCCTACCGTTTTTGGGGGGGATACGCAGTATTTT	CASSPTVFGGDTQYF
TRBJ1-6	TRBV10-3	14	TRBD1	TGTGCCATCGGAGGACAGGGTGATAATTCACCCCTCCACTTT	CAIGGQGDNSPLHF
TRBJ2-2	TRBV30	15	NA	TGTGCCTGGCGCAAGGGGGTGTTGAACACCGGGGAGCTGTTTTTT	CAWRKGVLNTGELFF
TRBJ1-1	TRBV7-9	14	NA	TGTGCCAGCAGCTTTTCAGGGGAGAACACTGAAGCTTTCTTT	CASSFSGENTEAFF
TRBJ1-6	TRBV19	13	NA	TGTGCCAGTAGTTTGGGGGGTGAATCACCCCTCCACTTT	CASSLGGESPLHF
TRBJ2-3	TRBV13	15	NA	TGTGCCAGCAGCGTAAACAGGGATACCACAGATACGCAGTATTTT	CASSVNRDTTDTQYF
TRBJ2-7	TRBV24-1	16	NA	TGTGCCACCAGTGACCTCCACCCGGCGGATGTCGACGAGCAGTACTTC	CATSDLHPADVDEQYF
TRBJ2-7	TRBV5-1	15	NA	TGCGCCAGCAGCCAAGCCGGCACAGGGAAGGACGAGCAGTACTTC	CASSQAGTGKDEQYF